A selection of T cell receptor beta chains follows, all from one sample in a study of blood T cell repertoires in COVID-19. Some clones are missing from TCRdb's copy, which holds only in-frame ones; the method was immunoSEQ multiplex PCR. The sample yields around 300,000 clones, approximately 88% seen once. The specimen sequenced was PBMCs or T cells enriched from blood (not recorded which). These receptors all stem from a woman in her forties who had recovered from COVID-19. CDR3s include the opening cysteine and the closing phenylalanine or tryptophan. Fields, in order: D gene, V gene, J gene, clone size, CDR3 DNA, CDR3 protein. The D gene is left open where the match is weak. Rows give clone size only sometimes, using once, few, many, or a class for an expanded clone.

NA,TRBV4-1,TRBJ1-2,many,TGCGCCAGCAGCCAAGTCATACGCAAGACAAACAGGGAAGCTAACTATGGCTACACCTTC,CASSQVIRKTNREANYGYTF
TRBD1,TRBV6-5,TRBJ1-3,NA,TGTGCCAGCAGAAGCACAGGGGGCTCTGGAAACACCATATATTTT,CASRSTGGSGNTIYF
TRBD1,TRBV10-3,TRBJ1-4,NA,TGTGCCATCAGTGACCCCGCGGGACAGGGTAATGAAAAACTGTTTTTT,CAISDPAGQGNEKLFF
NA,TRBV5-1,TRBJ2-3,NA,TGCGCCAGCAGCTTCAGACAGGCTCCAGATACGCAGTATTTT,CASSFRQAPDTQYF
NA,TRBV5-1,TRBJ2-2,NA,TGCGCCAGCAGGGCGGGGTCGGGGAACACCGGGGAGCTGTTTTTT,CASRAGSGNTGELFF
TRBD2,TRBV7-9,TRBJ2-2,NA,TGTGCCAGCAGCTTTCGGACTAGCGGAAACACCGGGGAGCTGTTTTTT,CASSFRTSGNTGELFF
NA,TRBV7-8,TRBJ2-2,NA,TGTGCCAGCAGCTTCCCGGCGGGGATCTCAACCGGGGAGCTGTTTTTT,CASSFPAGISTGELFF
TRBD2,TRBV11-2,TRBJ2-7,NA,TGTGCCAGCAGCTCGAGTGGCGGGACTAGCTACGAGCAGTACTTC,CASSSSGGTSYEQYF
NA,TRBV18,TRBJ1-5,NA,TGTGCCAGCTCACCGGGGCAAAGTAGCAATCAGCCCCAGCATTTT,CASSPGQSSNQPQHF
NA,TRBV5-4,TRBJ2-1,NA,TGTGCCAGCAGCTTTGACTTAGGCTCCTACAATGAGCAGTTCTTC,CASSFDLGSYNEQFF
NA,TRBV3-1/TRBV3-2,TRBJ2-3,few,TGTGCCAGCAGCCAAGATTCGCATAGTGCAGATACGCAGTATTTT,CASSQDSHSADTQYF
TRBD2,TRBV10-3,TRBJ2-7,NA,TGTGCCATCAGTGAGTCGCGGACTAGCGGGTCCTACGAGCAGTACTTC,CAISESRTSGSYEQYF
TRBD2,TRBV5-1,TRBJ2-5,NA,TGCGCCAGCAGCCTACGGACTAGCGGGGGACAAGAGACCCAGTACTTC,CASSLRTSGGQETQYF
NA,TRBV18,TRBJ2-7,NA,TGTGCCAGCTCGGAGAGTCCCGGCGAGCAGTACTTC,CASSESPGEQYF
NA,TRBV7-3,TRBJ2-7,NA,TGTGCCAGCAGCCAGGACAGAGCTGGGGCCTACGAGCAGTACTTC,CASSQDRAGAYEQYF
NA,TRBV5-5,TRBJ1-5,NA,TGTGCCAGCAGCTTGTCGTCGGTGGTTCAGCCCCAGCATTTT,CASSLSSVVQPQHF
NA,TRBV3-1/TRBV3-2,TRBJ1-1,NA,TGTGCCAGCAGCCGCCGCGAGGAGGCTTTCTTT,CASSRREEAFF
NA,TRBV7-5,TRBJ2-7,NA,TGTGCCAGAAGCTTAGTGCGGTCTAGCGGGGCGGTCGAGCAGTACTTC,CARSLVRSSGAVEQYF
TRBD2,TRBV5-5,TRBJ2-3,NA,TGTGCCAGCAGCTTAGGACTAGCGGGAAGCACAGATACGCAGTATTTT,CASSLGLAGSTDTQYF
NA,TRBV11-1,TRBJ1-1,NA,TGTGCCAGCAGCTTAGGGTCTGGCAGAAACACTGAAGCTTTCTTT,CASSLGSGRNTEAFF
TRBD1,TRBV11-2,TRBJ1-2,NA,TGTGCCAGCAGCTCCCGGTCTTGGGACAGGGAAGCCCACACCTTC,CASSSRSWDREAHTF
TRBD1,TRBV7-9,TRBJ1-6,NA,TGTGCCAGCAGCTCGACAGGGGCTAATTCACCCCTCCACTTT,CASSSTGANSPLHF
NA,TRBV19,TRBJ1-1,once,TGTGCCAGTAGTATCGACTTTGGGGCTACTGAAGCTTTCTTT,CASSIDFGATEAFF
NA,TRBV15,TRBJ1-3,few,TGTGCCACCAGCAGACGGTCTCTCCCTGGAAACACCATATATTTT,CATSRRSLPGNTIYF
NA,TRBV21-1,TRBJ2-3,NA,TGTGCCATCCGGCCAGCGGGAGGGACAGATACGCAGTATTTT,CAIRPAGGTDTQYF
NA,TRBV4-2,TRBJ2-3,NA,TGTGCCAGCAGCCTCAGTCCCTTCGGGGGAGGAGCACAAGATACGCAGTATTTT,CASSLSPFGGGAQDTQYF
NA,TRBV18,TRBJ1-3,few,TGTGCCAGCTCACCAGGCCGGGACACCATATATTTT,CASSPGRDTIYF
NA,TRBV18,TRBJ1-1,NA,TGTGCCAGCTCGCTACGAACCGCGAACACTGAAGCTTTCTTT,CASSLRTANTEAFF
TRBD1,TRBV19,TRBJ2-7,NA,TGTGCCAGTAGTCCGGACAGGGGCTTCTACGAGCAGTACTTC,CASSPDRGFYEQYF
NA,TRBV3-1/TRBV3-2,TRBJ2-7,NA,TGTGCCAGCAGCCAAAAGGACTACCCATCCTACGAGCAGTACTTC,CASSQKDYPSYEQYF
TRBD1,TRBV7-2,TRBJ1-6,NA,TGTGCCAGCAGCTTAGCGACAGGGGTGGCTTCACCCCTCCACTTT,CASSLATGVASPLHF
NA,TRBV6-5,TRBJ2-5,NA,TGTGCCAGCATGTTCATCCTTACACAAGAGACCCAGTACTTC,CASMFILTQETQYF
TRBD1,TRBV30,TRBJ2-7,NA,TGTGCCTGGAGTGTAGGGACAGGGGGCCACGAGCAGTACTTC,CAWSVGTGGHEQYF
TRBD2,TRBV3-1/TRBV3-2,TRBJ2-7,NA,TGTGCCAGCAGCCAGAACCCGGGACTAGTAATTCGTGAGCAGTACTTC,CASSQNPGLVIREQYF
NA,TRBV3-1/TRBV3-2,TRBJ1-6,NA,TGTGCCAGCAGCCCGTCGTGGGGAGACTCACCCCTCCACTTT,CASSPSWGDSPLHF
NA,TRBV30,TRBJ2-2,NA,TGTGCCTGGAGTATCCCTCGCGGGGGCAACACCGGGGAGCTGTTTTTT,CAWSIPRGGNTGELFF
NA,TRBV5-4,TRBJ1-1,NA,TGTGCCAGCAGCTCAAGAGCGGGAGGACCTGAAGCTTTCTTT,CASSSRAGGPEAFF
TRBD1,TRBV19,TRBJ1-2,NA,TGTGCCAGTAGTATCGCTCGACAGGGGCCCTACTACACCTTC,CASSIARQGPYYTF
NA,TRBV6-2/TRBV6-3,TRBJ1-2,once,TGTGCCAGCAGTTACTTGACTTCTAACTATGGCTACACCTTC,CASSYLTSNYGYTF
NA,TRBV20-1,TRBJ1-5,NA,TGCAGTGCTAGTTCAGGGATGAATCAGCCCCAGCATTTT,CSASSGMNQPQHF
NA,TRBV7-2,TRBJ2-3,NA,TGTGCCAGCAGCTCCAATCGACAGCCAGATACGCAGTATTTT,CASSSNRQPDTQYF
TRBD2,TRBV4-3,TRBJ2-3,NA,TGCGCCAGCAGCCCCAGACTAGCGGGAGAGACAGATACGCAGTATTTT,CASSPRLAGETDTQYF
NA,TRBV7-2,TRBJ2-7,NA,TGTGCCAGCAGCTTAGCGAGAGTAGCGATCACCTACGAGCAGTACTTC,CASSLARVAITYEQYF
NA,TRBV6-6,TRBJ1-6,NA,TGTGCCAGCAGTCCTCGACAGGCAAGCTCCTATAATTCACCCCTCCACTTT,CASSPRQASSYNSPLHF
NA,TRBV30,TRBJ2-2,NA,TGTGCCGGAATGGGCTACGGGGAGCTGTTTTTT,CAGMGYGELFF
TRBD1,TRBV6-5,TRBJ1-2,NA,TGTGCCAGCAGTTCGCAGGGGGCGCTTAATGGCTACACCTTC,CASSSQGALNGYTF
NA,TRBV5-5,TRBJ2-1,NA,TGTGCCAGCAGCTCTATTACTAGCACGGGGTTAGATGAGCAGTTCTTC,CASSSITSTGLDEQFF
TRBD2,TRBV5-1,TRBJ2-5,once,TGCGCCAGCAGCCGGGCTAGCGGGCAAGAGACCCAGTACTTC,CASSRASGQETQYF